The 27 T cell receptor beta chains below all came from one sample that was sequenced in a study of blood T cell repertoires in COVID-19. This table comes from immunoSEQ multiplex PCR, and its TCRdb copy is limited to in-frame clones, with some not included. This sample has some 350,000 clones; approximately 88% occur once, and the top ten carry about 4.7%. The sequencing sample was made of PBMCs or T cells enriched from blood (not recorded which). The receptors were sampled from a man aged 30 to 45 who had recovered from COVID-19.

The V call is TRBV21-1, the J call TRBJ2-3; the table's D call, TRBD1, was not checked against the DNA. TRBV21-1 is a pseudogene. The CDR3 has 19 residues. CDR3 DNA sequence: TGTGCCAGCAGCTCTCACATCACATACAGGGAGCCCAAGGCAGATACGCAGTATTTT. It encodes CASSSHITYREPKADTQYF.

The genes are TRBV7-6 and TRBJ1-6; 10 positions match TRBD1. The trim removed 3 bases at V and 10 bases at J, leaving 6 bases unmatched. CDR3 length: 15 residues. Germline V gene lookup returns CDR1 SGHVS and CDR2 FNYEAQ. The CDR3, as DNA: TGTGCCAGCAGCTTGGACAGGGGGAATGGCTCACCCCTCCACTTT. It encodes CASSLDRGNGSPLHF.

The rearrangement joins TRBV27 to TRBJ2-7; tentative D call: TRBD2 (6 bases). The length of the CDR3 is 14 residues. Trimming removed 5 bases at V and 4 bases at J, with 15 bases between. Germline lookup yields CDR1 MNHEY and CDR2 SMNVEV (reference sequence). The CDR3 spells CASSPPGGLYEQYF. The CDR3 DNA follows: TGTGCCAGCAGTCCCCCTGGAGGGCTATACGAGCAGTACTTC.

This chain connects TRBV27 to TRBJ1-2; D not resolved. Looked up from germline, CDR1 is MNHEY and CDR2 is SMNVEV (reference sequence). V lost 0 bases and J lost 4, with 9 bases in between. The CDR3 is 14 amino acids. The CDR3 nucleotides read TGTGCCAGCAGTTTATCCGAGGATTCCTATGGCTACACCTTC. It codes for CASSLSEDSYGYTF.

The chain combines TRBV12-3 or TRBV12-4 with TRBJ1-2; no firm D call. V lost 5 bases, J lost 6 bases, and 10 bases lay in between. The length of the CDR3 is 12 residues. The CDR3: CASSPGGHGYTF. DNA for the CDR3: TGTGCCAGCAGTCCCGGCGGCCATGGCTACACCTTC.

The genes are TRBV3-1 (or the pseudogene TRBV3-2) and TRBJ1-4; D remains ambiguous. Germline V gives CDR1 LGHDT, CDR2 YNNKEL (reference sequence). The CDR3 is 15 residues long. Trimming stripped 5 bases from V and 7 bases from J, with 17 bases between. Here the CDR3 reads CASSDWTHRGEKLFF. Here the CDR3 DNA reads TGTGCCAGCAGCGATTGGACCCATCGGGGTGAAAAACTGTTTTTT.

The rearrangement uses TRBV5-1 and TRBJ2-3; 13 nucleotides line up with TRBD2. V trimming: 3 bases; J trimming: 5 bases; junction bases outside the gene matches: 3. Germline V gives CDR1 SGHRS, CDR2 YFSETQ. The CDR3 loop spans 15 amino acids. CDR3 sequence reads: CASSSGLAGIDTQYF. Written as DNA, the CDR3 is TGCGCCAGCAGCTCGGGACTAGCGGGGATAGATACGCAGTATTTT.

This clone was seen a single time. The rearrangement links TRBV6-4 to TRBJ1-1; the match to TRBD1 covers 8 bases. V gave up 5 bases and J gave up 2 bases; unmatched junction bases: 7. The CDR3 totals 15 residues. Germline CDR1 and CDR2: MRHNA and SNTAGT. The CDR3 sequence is CASSPQGAFNTEAFF. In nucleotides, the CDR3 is TGTGCCAGCAGTCCTCAGGGGGCTTTTAACACTGAAGCTTTCTTT.

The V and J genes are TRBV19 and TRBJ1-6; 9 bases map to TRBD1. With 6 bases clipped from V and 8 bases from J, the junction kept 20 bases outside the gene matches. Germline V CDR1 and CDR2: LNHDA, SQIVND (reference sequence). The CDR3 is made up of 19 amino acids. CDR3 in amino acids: CASRTNRDRVLDSDSPLHF. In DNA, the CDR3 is TGTGCCAGTAGAACAAATCGGGACAGGGTTTTAGATAGTGATTCACCCCTCCACTTT.

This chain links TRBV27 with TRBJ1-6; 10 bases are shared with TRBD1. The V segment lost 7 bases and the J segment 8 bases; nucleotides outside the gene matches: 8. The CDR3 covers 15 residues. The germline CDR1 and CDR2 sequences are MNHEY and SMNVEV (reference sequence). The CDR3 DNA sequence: TGTGCCAGCACACACGCGGGACAGGGGTATTCACCCCTCCACTTT. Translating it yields CASTHAGQGYSPLHF.

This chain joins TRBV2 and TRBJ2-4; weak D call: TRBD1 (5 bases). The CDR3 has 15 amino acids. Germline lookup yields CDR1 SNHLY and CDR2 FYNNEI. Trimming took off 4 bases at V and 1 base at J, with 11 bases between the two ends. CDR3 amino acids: CASSGDRGAKNIQYF. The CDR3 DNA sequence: TGTGCCAGCAGTGGGGATAGGGGCGCCAAAAACATTCAGTACTTC.

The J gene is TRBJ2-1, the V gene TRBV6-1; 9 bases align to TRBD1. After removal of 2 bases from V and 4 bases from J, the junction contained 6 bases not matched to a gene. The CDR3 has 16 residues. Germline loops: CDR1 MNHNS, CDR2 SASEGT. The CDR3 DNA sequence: TGTGCCAGCAGTGAACCGGACAGGGGTCCTTACAATGAGCAGTTCTTC. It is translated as CASSEPDRGPYNEQFF.

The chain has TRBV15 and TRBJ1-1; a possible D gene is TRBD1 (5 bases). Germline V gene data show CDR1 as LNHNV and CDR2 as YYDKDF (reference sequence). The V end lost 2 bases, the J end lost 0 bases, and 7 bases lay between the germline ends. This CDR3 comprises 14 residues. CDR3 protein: CATSRPTVNTEAFF. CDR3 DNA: TGTGCCACCAGCAGACCGACAGTGAACACTGAAGCTTTCTTT.

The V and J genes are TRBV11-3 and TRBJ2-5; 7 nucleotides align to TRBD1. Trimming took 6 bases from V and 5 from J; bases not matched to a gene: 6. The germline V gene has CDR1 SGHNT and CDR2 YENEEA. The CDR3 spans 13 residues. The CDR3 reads CASSPGQPETQYF. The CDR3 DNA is TGTGCCAGCAGTCCGGGACAGCCTGAGACCCAGTACTTC.

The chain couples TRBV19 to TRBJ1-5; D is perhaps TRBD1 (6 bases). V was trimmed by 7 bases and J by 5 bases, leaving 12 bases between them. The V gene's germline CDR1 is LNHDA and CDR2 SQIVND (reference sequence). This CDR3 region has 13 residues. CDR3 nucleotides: TGTGCCAGTAATCAGGGGCCCTATCAGCCCCAGCATTTT. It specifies CASNQGPYQPQHF.

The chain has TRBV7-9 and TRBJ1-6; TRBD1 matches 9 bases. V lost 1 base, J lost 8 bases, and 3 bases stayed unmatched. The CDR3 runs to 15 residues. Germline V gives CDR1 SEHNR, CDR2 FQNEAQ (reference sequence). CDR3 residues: CASSLGTGGYSPLHF. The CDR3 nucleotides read TGTGCCAGCAGCTTAGGTACAGGGGGCTATTCACCCCTCCACTTT.

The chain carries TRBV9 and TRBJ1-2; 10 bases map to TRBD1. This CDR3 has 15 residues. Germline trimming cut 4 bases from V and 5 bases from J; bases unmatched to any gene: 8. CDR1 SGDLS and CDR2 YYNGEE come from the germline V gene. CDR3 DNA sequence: TGTGCCAGCAGCACAGGGACAGGGGAATGGTATGGCTACACCTTC. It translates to CASSTGTGEWYGYTF.

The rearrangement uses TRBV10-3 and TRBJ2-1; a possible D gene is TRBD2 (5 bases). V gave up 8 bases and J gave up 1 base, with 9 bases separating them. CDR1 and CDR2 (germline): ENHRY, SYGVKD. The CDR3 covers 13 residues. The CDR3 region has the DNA TGTGCCATCTCCGAGGGTTCCTACAATGAGCAGTTCTTC. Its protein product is CAISEGSYNEQFF.

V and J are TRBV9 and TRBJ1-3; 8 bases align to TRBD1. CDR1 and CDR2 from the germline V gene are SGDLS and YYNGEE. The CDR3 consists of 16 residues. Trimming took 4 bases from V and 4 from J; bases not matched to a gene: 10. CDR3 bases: TGTGCCAGCAGCACGACCCAGGGGGCGCCCGGAAACACCATATATTTT. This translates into CASSTTQGAPGNTIYF.

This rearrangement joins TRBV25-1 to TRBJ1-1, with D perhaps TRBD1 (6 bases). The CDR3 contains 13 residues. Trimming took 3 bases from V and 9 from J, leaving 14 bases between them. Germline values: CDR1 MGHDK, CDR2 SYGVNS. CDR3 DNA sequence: TGTGCCAGCAGTGAGTTAACAGGGTTGAAAGCTTTCTTT. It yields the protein CASSELTGLKAFF.

CDR3 nucleotides: TGTGCCAGTAGCAGGGACAGGGTCACTGAAGCTTTCTTT. Translation gives CASSRDRVTEAFF. The chain links TRBV19 to TRBJ1-1; 9 bases are shared with TRBD1. CDR1 is LNHDA and CDR2 is SQIVND in the germline V gene (reference sequence). Germline trimming cut 6 bases from V and 4 bases from J; bases unmatched to any gene: 3. This CDR3 is built from 13 residues.

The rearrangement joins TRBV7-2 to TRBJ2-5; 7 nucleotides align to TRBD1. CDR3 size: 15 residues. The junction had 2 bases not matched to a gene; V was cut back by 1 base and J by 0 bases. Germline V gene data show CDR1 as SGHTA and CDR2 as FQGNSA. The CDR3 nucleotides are TGTGCCAGCAGCTTAGGGGACAGAAACCAAGAGACCCAGTACTTC. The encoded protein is CASSLGDRNQETQYF.

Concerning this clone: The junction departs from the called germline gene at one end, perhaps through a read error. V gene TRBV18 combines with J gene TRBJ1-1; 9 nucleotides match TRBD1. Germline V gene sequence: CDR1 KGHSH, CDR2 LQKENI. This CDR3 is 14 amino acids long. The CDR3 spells CASSVGQGNPEAFF. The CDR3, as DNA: TGTGCCAGCTCAGTCGGACAGGGGAACCCTGAAGCTTTCTTT.

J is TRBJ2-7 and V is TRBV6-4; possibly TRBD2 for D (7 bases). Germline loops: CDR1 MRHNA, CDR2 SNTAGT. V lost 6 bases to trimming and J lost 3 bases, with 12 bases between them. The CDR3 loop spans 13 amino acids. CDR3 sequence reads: CASSRGAGYEQYF. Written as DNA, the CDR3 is TGTGCCAGCAGCCGGGGGGCCGGCTACGAGCAGTACTTC.

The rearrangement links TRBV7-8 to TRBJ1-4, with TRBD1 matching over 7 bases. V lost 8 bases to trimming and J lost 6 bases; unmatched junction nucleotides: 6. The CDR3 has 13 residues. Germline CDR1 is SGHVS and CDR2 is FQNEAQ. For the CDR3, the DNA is TGTGCCAGCCGACAGGGAGTAGATGAAAAACTGTTTTTT. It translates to CASRQGVDEKLFF.

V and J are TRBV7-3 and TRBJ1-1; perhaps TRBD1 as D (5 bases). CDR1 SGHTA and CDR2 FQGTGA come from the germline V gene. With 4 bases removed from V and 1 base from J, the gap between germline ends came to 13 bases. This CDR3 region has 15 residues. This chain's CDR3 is CASSSQGPPNTEAFF. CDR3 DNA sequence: TGTGCCAGCAGCTCCCAGGGTCCCCCGAACACTGAAGCTTTCTTT. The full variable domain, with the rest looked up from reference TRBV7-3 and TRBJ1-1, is GAGVSQTPSNKVTEKGKYVELRCDPISGHTALYWYRQSLGQGPEFLIYFQGTGAADDSGLPNDRFFAVRPEGSVSTLKIQRTERGDSAVYLCASSSQGPPNTEAFFGQGTRLTVV.

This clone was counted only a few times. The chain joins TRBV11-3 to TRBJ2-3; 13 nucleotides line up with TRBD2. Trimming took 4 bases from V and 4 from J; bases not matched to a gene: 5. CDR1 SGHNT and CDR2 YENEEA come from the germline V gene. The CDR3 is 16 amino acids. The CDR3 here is CASSSGLAGVADTQYF. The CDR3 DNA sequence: TGTGCCAGCAGCTCCGGACTAGCGGGGGTCGCAGATACGCAGTATTTT. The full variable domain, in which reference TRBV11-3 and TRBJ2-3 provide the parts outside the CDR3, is EAGVVQSPRYKIIEKKQPVAFWCNPISGHNTLYWYLQNLGQGPELLIRYENEEAVDDSQLPKDRFSAERLKGVDSTLKIQPAELGDSAVYLCASSSGLAGVADTQYFGPGTRLTVL.